The source of this TCR beta chain is a study of CD8 T cells in Susac syndrome. This CDR3 has 12 residues. CDR1 and CDR2 (germline): ENHRY, SYGVKD. V was clipped by 6 bases and J by 3 bases, with 9 bases between them. Reverse transcription of roughly 0.5 to 1 ug RNA was performed with random hexamers. TCRdb recomputed calls from the immunoSEQ multiplex PCR reads with MiXCR, one row per CDR3 protein. The table records 150,000 to 200,000 distinct CDR3 sequences, 92% of them present only once. Sequencing was done on a sample of CD4+ T cells from PBMCs. The chain carries TRBV10-3 and TRBJ2-7, with D hard to call. This clonotype was sampled from a human donor in good health. CDR3 nucleotide sequence: TGTGCCATCAGAGCCCAGAGCTACGAGCAGTACTTC. Translating it yields CAIRAQSYEQYF.